The TCR beta chain described here comes from a study of blood T cell repertoires in COVID-19 (dated by TCRdb to 2020 to 2022). Describing the broader study: Collaborator samples came from the United States, Italy and Spain and covered acute and convalescent phases of COVID-19. The material from the prospective study consisted of cDNA or gDNA derived from T cells, B-cell-depleted T cells, or PBMCs. The dataset comprised deeply sampled blood TCRbeta repertoires from subjects exposed to, actively infected with, or recovered from COVID-19. A freely available public database, intended as a resource for researchers studying the immune response to SARS-CoV-2, is where the repertoires were released. Samples came from the ongoing ImmuneRACE study (first 160 participants) plus 1,254 subjects from 6 global collaborators. A de-identified subject ID, COVID-19 status, age in years and sex were almost always included in the sample metadata. Where available, HLA class I and class II types were obtained from metadata supplied by the sample provider rather than from assay-based typing. Results the study describes overall, beyond this receptor: The amount of clinical and demographic metadata varied by source and participant and was provided uncurated.

Counted from cysteine to phenylalanine, this CDR3 has 13 amino acids. The retained sequence is limited to the CDR3, 39 bases, with the frame set at the first base. The germline V gene (reference sequence) provides CDR1 MNHEY and CDR2 SMNVEV. Ends trimmed: V by 3 bases, J by 6 bases; bases unmatched to a gene: 4. A second Seattle source provided samples from volunteer blood donors who had recovered from COVID-19. Each collaborating institution followed its own protocols to collect whole blood in K2EDTA tubes. For TCRbeta analysis, collaborators shipped samples as frozen whole blood, isolated PBMCs, or DNA extracted from either of those sample types. On this clone: The target of this receptor is not known. No much larger clone exists at a distance of one base, and base qualities are not known.

TCRbeta CDR3 regions were amplified from genomic DNA by means of the immunoSEQ Assay, a bias-controlled multiplex PCR. On the authors' methods: The number of nucleated cells in each sample was estimated from the amplification of reference gene primers within the assay. Sequence reads were collapsed and filtered to measure the absolute abundance of every unique TCRbeta CDR3 rearrangement. For each sample, productive Simpson clonality was calculated as the square root of Simpson's diversity index across productive rearrangements. In its TCRdb copy, this immuneACCESS table keeps in-frame sequences only and misses some clones. Where compared with another copy, unresolved V genes explain less than half of these, and the others have no known cause. D and trimming come from the DNA, and the V and J calls and clone size come from that table. This sample comprises more than 200,000 clones, 84% of them detected only once. Roughly 1.4% of the sample belongs to the ten largest clones.

The receptor was derived from a woman aged 40 to 50 who had recovered from COVID-19. Material: peripheral blood. The rearranged chain carries TRBV27 and TRBJ1-2, with TRBD1 matching 7 junction bases. The DNA sequence reads TGTGCCAGCAGTTTTTTTGGGACAGATGGCTACACCTTC. This sequence encodes CASSFFGTDGYTF.